This T cell receptor (beta chain) was captured by sequencing in a study of OX40 agonist ivuxolimab in advanced cancers. The wider study: All patients had ivuxolimab intravenously every 2 weeks at 0.01 to 10 mg/kg. There were three patients with partial responses, one having hepatocellular carcinoma and two cutaneous melanoma. Study-wide results and caveats: Among T cells, CD8+ cells averaged more expanded clones than CD4+ cells.

Libraries were prepared by immunoSEQ multiplex PCR; TCRdb keeps only in-frame clonotypes and omits some of them. The sample holds roughly 56,000 clones; approximately 83% are singletons and the top ten take nearly 0.9%. No patient had autoimmune disease or received systemic immunosuppression. CDR3 length equals 14 residues. Germline CDR1 SGHNT, CDR2 YENEEA. Trimming pared 0 bases from V and 7 bases from J, leaving 10 bases between. On this clone itself: Antigen specificity is unknown.

This rearrangement joins TRBV11-3 to TRBJ2-1; the D is unclear. This clonotype was sampled from an adult with an advanced solid tumor such as melanoma, head and neck, liver or kidney cancer. The sample was CD4+ or CD8+ T cells sorted from blood, taken in a trial of the OX40 agonist ivuxolimab. CDR3 protein: CASSLDSPTNEQFF. CDR3 DNA: TGTGCCAGCAGCTTAGACTCGCCTACAAATGAGCAGTTCTTC.